The clone carrying this T cell receptor (beta chain) appeared a few times. Original processing methods: Estimates of nucleated cell counts were drawn from the amplification of reference gene primers. Using immunoSEQ multiplex PCR, the repertoire was profiled, and TCRdb retains in-frame clones only, with some absent. V, J and clone size are those of that table, while D and trimming were read from the DNA. The table has tens of thousands of clones, 83% seen once. This specimen belongs to a study of blood T cell repertoires in COVID-19. Overall study context: Donors in the United States, Italy and Spain gave samples during acute or convalescent COVID-19. T cells, B-cell-depleted T cells, or PBMCs provided the cDNA or gDNA that served as material.

V was shortened by 0 bases and J by 7 bases, with 17 bases between the two germline ends. CDR3 length: 16 amino acids. CDR1 and CDR2 from the germline V gene are SGHNT and YYREEE (reference sequence). Sequenced material: peripheral blood. V and J are TRBV5-4 and TRBJ2-1, with a possible D match to TRBD2 (7 bases). This clonotype was sampled from a man older than 75 with acute or convalescent COVID-19. CDR3 residues: CASSLAGGGVGNEQFF. The CDR3 region has the DNA TGTGCCAGCAGCTTGGCTGGAGGGGGGGTTGGAAATGAGCAGTTCTTC.